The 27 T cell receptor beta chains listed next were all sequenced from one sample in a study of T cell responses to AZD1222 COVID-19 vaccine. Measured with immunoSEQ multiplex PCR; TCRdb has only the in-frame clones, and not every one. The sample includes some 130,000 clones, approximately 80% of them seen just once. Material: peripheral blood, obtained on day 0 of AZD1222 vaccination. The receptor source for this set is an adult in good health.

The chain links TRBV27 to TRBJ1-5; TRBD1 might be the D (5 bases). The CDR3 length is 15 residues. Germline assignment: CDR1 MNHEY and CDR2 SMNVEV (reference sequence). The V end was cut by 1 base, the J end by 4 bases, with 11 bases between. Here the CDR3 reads CASSLLAGFNQPQHF. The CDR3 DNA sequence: TGTGCCAGCAGTTTATTGGCAGGGTTTAATCAGCCCCAGCATTTT.

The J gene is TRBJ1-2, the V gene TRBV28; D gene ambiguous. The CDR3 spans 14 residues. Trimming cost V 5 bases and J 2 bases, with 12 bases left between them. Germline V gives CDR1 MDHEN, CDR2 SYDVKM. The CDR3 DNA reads TGTGCCAGCAGTGTCCTCGGGCAGAACTATGGCTACACCTTC. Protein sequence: CASSVLGQNYGYTF.

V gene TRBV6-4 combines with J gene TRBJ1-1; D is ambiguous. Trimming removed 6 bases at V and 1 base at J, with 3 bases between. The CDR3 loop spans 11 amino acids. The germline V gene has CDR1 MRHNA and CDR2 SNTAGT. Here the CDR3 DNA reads TGTGCCAGCAGCCCGAACACTGAAGCTTTCTTT. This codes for CASSPNTEAFF.

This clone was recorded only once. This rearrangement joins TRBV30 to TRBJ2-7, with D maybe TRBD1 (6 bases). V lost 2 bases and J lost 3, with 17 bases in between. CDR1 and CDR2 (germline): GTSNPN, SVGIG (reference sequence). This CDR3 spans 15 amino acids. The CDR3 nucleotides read TGTGCCTGGAGTCGAGGGTCCGGACAGTACTACGAGCAGTACTTC. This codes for CAWSRGSGQYYEQYF.

The CDR3 DNA follows: TGTGCCAGCGGCCCCTACGGCTACGAGCAGTACTTC. Translation: CASGPYGYEQYF. The V call is TRBV6-5, the J call TRBJ2-7; D ambiguous. The V gene lost 8 bases and the J gene lost 3 bases, with 11 bases spanning the gap. The CDR3 consists of 12 residues. CDR1 MNHEY and CDR2 SVGAGI come from the germline V gene.

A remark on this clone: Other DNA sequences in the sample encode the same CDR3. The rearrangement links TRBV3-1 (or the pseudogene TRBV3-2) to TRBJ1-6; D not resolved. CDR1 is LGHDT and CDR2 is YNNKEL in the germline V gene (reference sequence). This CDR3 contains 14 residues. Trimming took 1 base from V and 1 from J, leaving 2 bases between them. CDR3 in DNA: TGTGCCAGCAGCCAAGGTTCCTATAATTCACCCCTCCACTTT. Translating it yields CASSQGSYNSPLHF.

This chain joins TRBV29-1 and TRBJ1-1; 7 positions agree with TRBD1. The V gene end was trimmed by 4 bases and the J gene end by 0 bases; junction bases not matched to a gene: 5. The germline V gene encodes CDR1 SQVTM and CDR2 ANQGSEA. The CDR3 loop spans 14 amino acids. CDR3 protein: CSVVPTGVNTEAFF. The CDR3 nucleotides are TGCAGCGTTGTTCCCACAGGGGTGAACACTGAAGCTTTCTTT.

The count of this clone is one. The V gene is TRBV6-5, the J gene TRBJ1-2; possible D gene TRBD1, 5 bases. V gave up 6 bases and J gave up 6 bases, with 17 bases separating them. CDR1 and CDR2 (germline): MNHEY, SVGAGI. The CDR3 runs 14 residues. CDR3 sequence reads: CASRGSWGVNGYTF. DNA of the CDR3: TGTGCCAGCAGGGGGAGTTGGGGGGTGAATGGCTACACCTTC.

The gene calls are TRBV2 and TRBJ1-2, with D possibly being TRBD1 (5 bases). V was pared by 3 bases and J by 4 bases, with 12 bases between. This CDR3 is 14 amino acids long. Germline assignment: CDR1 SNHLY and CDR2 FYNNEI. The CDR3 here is CASSDGARSYGYTF. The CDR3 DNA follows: TGTGCCAGCAGTGACGGGGCTAGAAGCTATGGCTACACCTTC. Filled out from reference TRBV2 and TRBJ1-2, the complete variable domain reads EPEVTQTPSHQVTQMGQEVILRCVPISNHLYFYWYRQILGQKVEFLVSFYNNEISEKSEIFDDQFSVERPDGSNFTLKIRSTKLEDSAMYFCASSDGARSYGYTFGSGTRLTVV.

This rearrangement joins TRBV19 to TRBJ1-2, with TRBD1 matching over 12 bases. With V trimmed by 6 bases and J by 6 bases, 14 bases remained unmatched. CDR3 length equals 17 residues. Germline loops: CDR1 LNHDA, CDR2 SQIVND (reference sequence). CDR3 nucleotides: TGTGCCAGTAGAAAACCCGGGACAGGGGGCTTGGCGAATGGCTACACCTTC. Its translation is CASRKPGTGGLANGYTF.

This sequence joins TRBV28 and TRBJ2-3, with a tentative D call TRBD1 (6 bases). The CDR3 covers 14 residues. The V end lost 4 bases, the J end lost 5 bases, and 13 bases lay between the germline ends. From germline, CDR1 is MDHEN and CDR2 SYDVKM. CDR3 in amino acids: CASSYTGFLDTQYF. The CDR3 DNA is TGTGCCAGCAGTTATACAGGGTTCTTAGATACGCAGTATTTT.

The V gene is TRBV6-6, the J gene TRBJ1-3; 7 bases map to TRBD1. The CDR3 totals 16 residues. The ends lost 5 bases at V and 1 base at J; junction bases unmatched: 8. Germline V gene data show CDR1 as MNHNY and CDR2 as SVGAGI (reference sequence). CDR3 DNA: TGTGCCAGCAGTCCCCCAACGACAGGGTCTGGAAACACCATATATTTT. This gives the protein CASSPPTTGSGNTIYF.

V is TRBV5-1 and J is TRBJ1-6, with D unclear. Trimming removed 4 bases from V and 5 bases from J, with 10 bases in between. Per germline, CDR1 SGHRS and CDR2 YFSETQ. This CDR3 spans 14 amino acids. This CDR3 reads CASSPVLDNSPLHF. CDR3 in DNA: TGCGCCAGCAGCCCAGTTCTAGATAATTCACCCCTCCACTTT.

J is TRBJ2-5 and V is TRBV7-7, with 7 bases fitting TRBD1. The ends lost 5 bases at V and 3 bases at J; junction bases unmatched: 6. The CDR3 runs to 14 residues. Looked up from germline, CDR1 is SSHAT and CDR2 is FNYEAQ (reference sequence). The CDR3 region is CASSLGTAKETQYF. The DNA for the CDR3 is TGTGCCAGCAGCCTCGGGACAGCGAAAGAGACCCAGTACTTC.

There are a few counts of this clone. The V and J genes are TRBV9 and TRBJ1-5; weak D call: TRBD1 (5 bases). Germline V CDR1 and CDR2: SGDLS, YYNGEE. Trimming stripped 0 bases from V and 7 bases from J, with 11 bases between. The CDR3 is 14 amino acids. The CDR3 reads CASSVGREEQPQHF. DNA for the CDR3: TGTGCCAGCAGCGTAGGCAGGGAAGAGCAGCCCCAGCATTTT.

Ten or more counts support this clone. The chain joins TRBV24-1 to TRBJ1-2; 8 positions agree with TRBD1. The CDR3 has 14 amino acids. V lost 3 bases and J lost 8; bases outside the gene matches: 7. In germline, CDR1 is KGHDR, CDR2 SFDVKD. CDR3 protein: CATSDADRAEGYTF. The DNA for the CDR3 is TGTGCCACCAGTGATGCGGACAGGGCGGAGGGCTACACCTTC.

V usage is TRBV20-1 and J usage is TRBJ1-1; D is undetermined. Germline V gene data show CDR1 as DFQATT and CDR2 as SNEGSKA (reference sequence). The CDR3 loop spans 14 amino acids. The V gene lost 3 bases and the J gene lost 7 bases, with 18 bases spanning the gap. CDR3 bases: TGCAGTGCTAGTGACCCGGGTTCGATAGGTGAAGCTTTCTTT. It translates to CSASDPGSIGEAFF.

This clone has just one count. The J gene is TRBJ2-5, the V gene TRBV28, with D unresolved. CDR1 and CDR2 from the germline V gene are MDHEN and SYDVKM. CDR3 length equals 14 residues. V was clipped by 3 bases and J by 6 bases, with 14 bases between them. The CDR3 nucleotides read TGTGCCAGCAGTTTTAAGATGCCCCTTAAGACCCAGTACTTC. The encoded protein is CASSFKMPLKTQYF.

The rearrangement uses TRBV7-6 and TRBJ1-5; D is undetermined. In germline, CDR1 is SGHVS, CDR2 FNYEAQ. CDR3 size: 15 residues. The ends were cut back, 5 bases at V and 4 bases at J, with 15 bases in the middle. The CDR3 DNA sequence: TGTGCCAGCAGCCCTTATACCACGGGGAATCAGCCCCAGCATTTT. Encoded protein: CASSPYTTGNQPQHF.

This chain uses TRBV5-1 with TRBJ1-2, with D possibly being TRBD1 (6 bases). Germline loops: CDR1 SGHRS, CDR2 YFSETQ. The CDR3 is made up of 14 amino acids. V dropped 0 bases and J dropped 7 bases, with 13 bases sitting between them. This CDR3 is CASSLGEGTFGYTF. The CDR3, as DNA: TGCGCCAGCAGCTTGGGGGAAGGGACATTTGGCTACACCTTC.

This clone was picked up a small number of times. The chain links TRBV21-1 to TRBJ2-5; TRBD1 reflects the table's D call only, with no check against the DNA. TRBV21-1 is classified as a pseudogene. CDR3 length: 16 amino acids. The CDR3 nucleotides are TGTGCCAGCAGCAAAGTAGGGACAGGGGAACAAGAGACCCAGTACTTC. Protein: CASSKVGTGEQETQYF.

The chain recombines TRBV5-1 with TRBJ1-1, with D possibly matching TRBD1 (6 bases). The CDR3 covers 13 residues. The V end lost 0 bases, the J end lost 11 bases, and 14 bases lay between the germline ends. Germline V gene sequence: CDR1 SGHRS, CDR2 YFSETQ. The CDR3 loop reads CASSLGSGVMAFF. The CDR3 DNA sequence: TGCGCCAGCAGCTTGGGGTCAGGGGTGATGGCTTTCTTT.

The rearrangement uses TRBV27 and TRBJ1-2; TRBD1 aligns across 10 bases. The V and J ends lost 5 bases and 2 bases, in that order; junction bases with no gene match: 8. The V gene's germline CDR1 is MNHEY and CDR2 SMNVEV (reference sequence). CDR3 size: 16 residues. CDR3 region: CASSTRDRGKNYGYTF. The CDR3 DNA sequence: TGTGCCAGCAGTACCCGGGACAGGGGAAAAAACTATGGCTACACCTTC.

CDR3 sequence: CASSERGLGDSHYSNQPQHF. The DNA for the CDR3 is TGCGCCAGCAGTGAGAGGGGGCTGGGGGACAGCCACTATAGCAATCAGCCCCAGCATTTT. The genes are TRBV10-1 and TRBJ1-5, with TRBD1 matching 7 bases. The germline V gene encodes CDR1 WNHNN and CDR2 SYGVQD (reference sequence). V shed 2 bases, J shed 0 bases, and the junction held 16 bases outside the gene matches. This CDR3 has 20 residues.

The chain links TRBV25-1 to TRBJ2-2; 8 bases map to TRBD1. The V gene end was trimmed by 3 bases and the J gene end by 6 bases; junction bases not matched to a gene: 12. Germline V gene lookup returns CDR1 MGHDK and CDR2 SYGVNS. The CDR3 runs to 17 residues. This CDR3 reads CASSDALARGLAGELFF. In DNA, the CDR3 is TGTGCCAGCAGTGACGCCCTAGCCAGGGGGCTAGCCGGGGAGCTGTTTTTT.

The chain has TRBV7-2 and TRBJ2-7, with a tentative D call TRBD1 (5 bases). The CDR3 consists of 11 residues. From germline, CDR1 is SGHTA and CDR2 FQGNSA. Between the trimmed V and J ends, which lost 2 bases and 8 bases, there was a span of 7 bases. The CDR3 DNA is TGTGCCAGCAGCTTACAGGGAAAGCAGTACTTC. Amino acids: CASSLQGKQYF.

CDR3 nucleotide sequence: TGTGCCAGCAGCCCACAGGGGCGAAAGATTAACACTGAAGCTTTCTTT. Protein sequence: CASSPQGRKINTEAFF. The chain links TRBV7-9 to TRBJ1-1, with TRBD1 identical over 7 bases. The CDR3 runs to 16 residues. The germline gives CDR1 SEHNR, CDR2 FQNEAQ (reference sequence). The V gene end was trimmed by 5 bases and the J gene end by 2 bases; junction bases not matched to a gene: 11.